Following are 25 T cell receptor beta chains from one sample sequenced in a study of cytomegalovirus exposure and HLA in healthy donors. The PCR contained 60 Vbeta and 13 Jbeta primers. Data came from immunoSEQ multiplex PCR; TCRdb stores just in-frame clones and leaves some out. The table lists approximately 140,000 clones, just over 65% of them singletons. The sequenced sample was PBMCs. All receptors come from an older woman in good health and CMV-seronegative.

The J gene is TRBJ1-2, the V gene TRBV7-2; 8 positions agree with TRBD1. Germline trimming cut 2 bases from V and 10 bases from J; bases unmatched to any gene: 9. Germline-derived CDR1 and CDR2 are SGHTA and FQGNSA. The CDR3 is 14 residues long. Here the CDR3 reads CASSLPRGQSNYTF. The CDR3 coding sequence is TGTGCCAGCAGCTTACCCAGGGGGCAATCCAACTACACCTTC. The whole variable domain, remainder taken from reference TRBV7-2 and TRBJ1-2, is GAGVSQSPSNKVTEKGKDVELRCDPISGHTALYWYRQSLGQGLEFLIYFQGNSAPDKSGLPSDRFSAERTGGSVSTLTIQRTQQEDSAVYLCASSLPRGQSNYTFGSGTRLTVV.

V gene TRBV9 combines with J gene TRBJ2-7, with D maybe TRBD1 (5 bases). V was pared by 0 bases and J by 2 bases, with 12 bases between. This CDR3 region has 15 residues. Germline lookup yields CDR1 SGDLS and CDR2 YYNGEE. CDR3 DNA sequence: TGTGCCAGCAGCGTAGGACAGATAGGAACCTACGAGCAGTACTTC. It yields the protein CASSVGQIGTYEQYF. The whole variable domain, filled in from reference TRBV9 and TRBJ2-7, reads DSGVTQTPKHLITATGQRVTLRCSPRSGDLSVYWYQQSLDQGLQFLIQYYNGEERAKGNILERFSAQQFPDLHSELNLSSLELGDSALYFCASSVGQIGTYEQYFGPGTRLTVT.

This clone was counted a single time. CDR3 residues: CASSLDGTGGIDGYTF. The CDR3 nucleotides read TGTGCCAGCAGCTTAGACGGGACAGGGGGCATTGATGGCTACACCTTC. The chain is built from TRBV11-2 and TRBJ1-2; TRBD1 aligns across 12 bases. The CDR3 spans 16 residues. The germline V gene has CDR1 SGHAT and CDR2 FQNNGV. Losses at the gene ends were 0 bases for V and 6 bases for J; bases not matched to a gene: 5.

The chain uses TRBV28 and TRBJ2-7; tentative D call: TRBD2 (5 bases). The CDR3 consists of 13 residues. The germline V gene has CDR1 MDHEN and CDR2 SYDVKM. Trimming left V 4 bases short and J 4 bases short, with 11 bases between. The CDR3 DNA follows: TGTGCCAGCAGTTCGGGTCCGGGGTACGAGCAGTACTTC. It codes for CASSSGPGYEQYF.

Notes on this clone: This sample includes further DNA sequences coding for the same CDR3. As DNA, the CDR3 is TGTGCCAGCAGCTTAGGCCCTCTAGCGGGGGGACAAGAGACCCAGTACTTC. This sequence encodes CASSLGPLAGGQETQYF. The V and J genes are TRBV7-6 and TRBJ2-5, with 11 positions matching TRBD2. CDR1 and CDR2 (germline): SGHVS, FNYEAQ. J lost 2 bases, V lost 1 base, and 6 bases had no gene match. This CDR3 has 17 amino acids.

The rearrangement joins TRBV7-3 to TRBJ2-5, with 7 bases lining up with TRBD2. The V gene end was trimmed by 1 base and the J gene end by 4 bases; junction bases not matched to a gene: 6. The germline V gene has CDR1 SGHTA and CDR2 FQGTGA. The CDR3 consists of 15 residues. For the CDR3, the DNA is TGTGCCAGCAGCTTAAGTCCAGGGAGGGGAGAGACCCAGTACTTC. Translation: CASSLSPGRGETQYF.

This clone was picked up a small number of times. The chain combines TRBV27 with TRBJ2-2, with 7 bases fitting TRBD2. The CDR3 spans 16 residues. V was clipped by 0 bases and J by 5 bases; unmatched bases: 6. Germline-derived CDR1 and CDR2 are MNHEY and SMNVEV (reference sequence). The CDR3 region has the DNA TGTGCCAGCAGTTTATCGGGAGGGCAAGGGACCGGGGAGCTGTTTTTT. Translated: CASSLSGGQGTGELFF.

CDR3: CASSPRTGMGGYTF. The DNA for the CDR3 is TGTGCCAGCAGCCCCCGGACAGGAATGGGGGGCTACACCTTC. The V and J genes are TRBV7-2 and TRBJ1-2, with TRBD1 matching 7 bases. Per the germline V gene, CDR1 is SGHTA and CDR2 is FQGNSA. The CDR3 extends over 14 amino acids. The V segment lost 5 bases and the J segment 8 bases; nucleotides outside the gene matches: 11.

The chain has TRBV4-3 and TRBJ1-2; TRBD1 is a possible D gene (6 bases). The CDR3 has 15 residues. Germline V gene sequence: CDR1 LGHNA, CDR2 YSLEER. The V gene lost 5 bases and the J gene lost 8 bases, with 21 bases spanning the gap. CDR3 in DNA: TGCGCCAGCAGCACAGACAGGAGAGGGGATGGCGGCTACACCTTC. It specifies CASSTDRRGDGGYTF.

This clone occurred a few times. The CDR3 loop reads CASTLTGNNSPLHF. The CDR3 DNA sequence: TGTGCCAGCACTCTGACAGGGAATAATTCACCCCTCCACTTT. This chain joins TRBV6-6 and TRBJ1-6; TRBD1 matches at 7 bases. CDR3 length: 14 residues. The germline V gene encodes CDR1 MNHNY and CDR2 SVGAGI (reference sequence). Trimming at V came to 7 bases and at J to 5 bases, leaving 5 bases not matched to a gene.

This clone occurred a few times. The chain has TRBV6-5 and TRBJ1-1, with D possibly being TRBD1 (6 bases). CDR3 length: 13 residues. The V and J ends lost 1 base and 4 bases respectively, with 7 bases between them. Per germline, CDR1 MNHEY and CDR2 SVGAGI. The DNA for the CDR3 is TGTGCCAGCAGTTACTTAGGGGGCACTGAAGCTTTCTTT. Translation gives CASSYLGGTEAFF.

This chain uses TRBV5-1 with TRBJ2-5; 10 nucleotides align to TRBD2. This CDR3 spans 14 amino acids. Germline CDR1 SGHRS, CDR2 YFSETQ. V dropped 4 bases and J dropped 5; count of bases not matched to a gene: 5. The DNA of the CDR3 is TGCGCCAGCAGCACCCCGACTAGCGGGGAGACCCAGTACTTC. Translated, it gives CASSTPTSGETQYF.

The chain combines TRBV15 with TRBJ2-5; no clear D gene. This CDR3 contains 12 residues. Germline CDR1 and CDR2: LNHNV and YYDKDF (reference sequence). The V end lost 0 bases, the J end lost 5 bases, and 4 bases lay between the germline ends. The CDR3 loop reads CATSRDMETQYF. Here the CDR3 DNA reads TGTGCCACCAGCAGAGATATGGAGACCCAGTACTTC.

The chain couples TRBV5-1 to TRBJ2-1; 7 positions match TRBD2. The germline V gene encodes CDR1 SGHRS and CDR2 YFSETQ. V was pared by 4 bases and J by 3 bases, with 4 bases of the junction left unmatched. The CDR3 consists of 14 residues. CDR3 region: CASSLGRGYNEQFF. The CDR3 DNA sequence: TGCGCCAGCAGCCTAGGGAGGGGCTACAATGAGCAGTTCTTC.

V gene TRBV27 combines with J gene TRBJ2-1, with 12 bases lining up with TRBD2. The germline V gene encodes CDR1 MNHEY and CDR2 SMNVEV (reference sequence). Trimming at V came to 5 bases and at J to 8 bases, leaving 13 bases not matched to a gene. The CDR3 has 17 amino acids. The CDR3 sequence: CASSLSSGTSGLYEQFF. The CDR3, as DNA: TGTGCCAGCAGTCTCTCGTCCGGGACTAGCGGGTTATATGAGCAGTTCTTC.

The chain is built from TRBV11-2 and TRBJ2-2; 8 nucleotides align to TRBD1. Trimming at V came to 3 bases and at J to 1 base, leaving 1 base not matched to a gene. The germline CDR1 and CDR2 sequences are SGHAT and FQNNGV. The CDR3 runs to 15 residues. CDR3 in amino acids: CASSFGQGNTGELFF. CDR3 nucleotide sequence: TGTGCCAGCAGCTTTGGACAGGGGAACACCGGGGAGCTGTTTTTT.

V and J are TRBV5-1 and TRBJ2-5, with 11 bases lining up with TRBD2. V was pared by 4 bases and J by 3 bases, with 8 bases of the junction left unmatched. CDR3 size: 16 residues. CDR1 and CDR2 (germline): SGHRS, YFSETQ. The CDR3 DNA follows: TGCGCCAGCAGCCCCTATAGCGGGAGGGCCGAAGAGACCCAGTACTTC. Its protein is CASSPYSGRAEETQYF.

This clone was detected once. The chain links TRBV19 to TRBJ1-1, with D tentatively TRBD1 (5 bases). Germline CDR1 reads LNHDA; CDR2 reads SQIVND (reference sequence). Trimming removed 5 bases at V and 0 bases at J, with 7 bases between. CDR3 length: 13 residues. CDR3 region: CASSQQVNTEAFF. As DNA, the CDR3 is TGTGCCAGTAGTCAACAGGTGAACACTGAAGCTTTCTTT.

The chain has TRBV7-3 and TRBJ2-1; 15 positions match TRBD2. This CDR3 spans 19 amino acids. CDR1 SGHTA and CDR2 FQGTGA come from the germline V gene. V trimming: 4 bases; J trimming: 7 bases; junction bases outside the gene matches: 14. The CDR3 nucleotides read TGTGCCAGCAGCTCTCCGGGACTAGCGGGAGGAGTGAAGGAAAATGAGCAGTTCTTC. Protein sequence: CASSSPGLAGGVKENEQFF.

This clone turned up a few times. The rearrangement uses TRBV7-9 and TRBJ2-5; 8 bases match TRBD1. Losses at the gene ends were 5 bases for V and 5 bases for J; bases not matched to a gene: 10. The CDR3 consists of 15 residues. Per germline, CDR1 SEHNR and CDR2 FQNEAQ (reference sequence). The CDR3 loop is CASSAQSGGRETQYF. The CDR3, as DNA: TGTGCCAGCAGCGCACAATCAGGGGGCCGGGAGACCCAGTACTTC.

This clone was counted only a few times. The V and J genes are TRBV7-8 and TRBJ2-3, with 7 bases aligning to TRBD1. Germline CDR1 SGHVS, CDR2 FQNEAQ. There are 14 residues in the CDR3. V lost 7 bases and J lost 2; bases outside the gene matches: 6. CDR3 amino acids: CASTEGQNTDTQYF. The CDR3 coding sequence is TGTGCCAGCACCGAGGGACAGAACACAGATACGCAGTATTTT.

The chain links TRBV5-8 to TRBJ2-1; D possibly corresponds to TRBD2 (5 bases). CDR3 length: 14 residues. V was clipped by 3 bases and J by 9 bases, with 16 bases between them. Per the germline V gene, CDR1 is SGHTS and CDR2 is YDEGEE. CDR3 in DNA: TGTGCCAGCAGCTGGCTCAGTTTGAGGGCTGAGCAGTTCTTC. This translates into CASSWLSLRAEQFF.

Note on this clone: At the DNA level, this CDR3 is encoded by other sequences in the same sample as well. The V call is TRBV2, the J call TRBJ1-5; D possibly corresponds to TRBD1 (5 bases). Germline CDR1 reads SNHLY; CDR2 reads FYNNEI. Trimming cost V 6 bases and J 4 bases, with 13 bases left between them. The CDR3 contains 14 residues. The CDR3 sequence is CASRAIQGNQPQHF. CDR3 DNA sequence: TGTGCCAGCAGGGCGATCCAGGGAAATCAGCCCCAGCATTTT.

V gene TRBV2 combines with J gene TRBJ1-5; TRBD1 matches at 9 bases. V was pared by 4 bases and J by 5 bases, with 6 bases of the junction left unmatched. CDR3 length: 15 amino acids. CDR1 SNHLY and CDR2 FYNNEI come from the germline V gene. The CDR3 region has the DNA TGTGCCAGCAGTGGCCGGGACAGGGTAGATCAGCCCCAGCATTTT. The encoded protein is CASSGRDRVDQPQHF.

The rearrangement joins TRBV28 to TRBJ2-5; TRBD2 matches at 12 bases. V lost 7 bases to trimming and J lost 3 bases; unmatched junction nucleotides: 6. Germline V CDR1 and CDR2: MDHEN, SYDVKM. The CDR3 contains 15 residues. CDR3 nucleotide sequence: TGTGCCAGCATGCCGACTAGCGGGGGAGAAGAGACCCAGTACTTC. It specifies CASMPTSGGEETQYF.